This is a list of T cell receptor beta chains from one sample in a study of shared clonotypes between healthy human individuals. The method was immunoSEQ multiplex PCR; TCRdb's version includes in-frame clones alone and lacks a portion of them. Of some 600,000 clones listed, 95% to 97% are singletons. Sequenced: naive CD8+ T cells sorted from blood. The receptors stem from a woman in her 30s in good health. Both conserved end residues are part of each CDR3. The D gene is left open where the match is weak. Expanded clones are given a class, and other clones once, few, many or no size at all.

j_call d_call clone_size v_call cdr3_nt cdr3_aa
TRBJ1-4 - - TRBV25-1 TGTGCCAGCAGTGATCGGACAACTAATGAAAAACTGTTTTTT CASSDRTTNEKLFF
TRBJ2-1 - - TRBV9 TGTGCCAGCAGCAGCTACAGGTACAATGAGCAGTTCTTC CASSSYRYNEQFF
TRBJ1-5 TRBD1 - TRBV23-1 TGCGCCAGCAGTCAATCGGGGGACAGGGACCAGCCTTTTAGCAATCAGCCCCAGCATTTT CASSQSGDRDQPFSNQPQHF
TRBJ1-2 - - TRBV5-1 TGCGCCAGCAGCTTACAGGGTAACCCTAACTATGGCTACACCTTC CASSLQGNPNYGYTF
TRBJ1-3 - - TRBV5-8 TGTGCCAGCAGAATGATCTTGGGGGACGCCATATATTTT CASRMILGDAIYF
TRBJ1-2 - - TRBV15 TGTGCCACCAGCAGAGATCATGACAACTATGGCTACACCTTC CATSRDHDNYGYTF
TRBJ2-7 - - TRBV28 TGTGCCAGCAGTCCGGGGGCAGGGTATCGCGAGCAGTACTTC CASSPGAGYREQYF
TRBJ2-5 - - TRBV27 TGTGCCAGCAGTCGTATGAGCCCGGCAGACGTGGCGGAGACCCAGTACTTC CASSRMSPADVAETQYF
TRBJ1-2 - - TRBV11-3 TGTGCCAGCAGCTTAGATTCCAGGGTGGAGTATGGCTACACCTTC CASSLDSRVEYGYTF
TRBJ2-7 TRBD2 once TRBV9 TGTGCCAGCAGCGTAGGTGGTAGCGGGAGCTCCTACGAGCAGTACTTC CASSVGGSGSSYEQYF
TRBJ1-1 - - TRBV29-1 TGCAGCGTTTTTACTGGGGCGGACACTGAAGCTTTCTTT CSVFTGADTEAFF
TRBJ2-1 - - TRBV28 TGTGCCAGCAGTTTCAATTTGGAGCAGTTCTTC CASSFNLEQFF
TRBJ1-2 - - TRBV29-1 TGCAGCGTGGAGGGGAACTATGGCTACACCTTC CSVEGNYGYTF
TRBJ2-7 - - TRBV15 TGTGCCACCAGCAGAGATCGACCTGGAGAGCAGTACTTC CATSRDRPGEQYF
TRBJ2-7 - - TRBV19 TGTGCCAGTAGCCTCGGAGAAGCGTACGAGCAGTACTTC CASSLGEAYEQYF
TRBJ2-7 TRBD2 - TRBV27 TGTGCCAGCAGTTTGGGACTAGTCCACGAGCAGTACTTC CASSLGLVHEQYF
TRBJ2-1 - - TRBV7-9 TGTGCCAGCAGCTTAGCCGGAAGATCCAATGAGCAGTTCTTC CASSLAGRSNEQFF
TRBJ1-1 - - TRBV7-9 TGTGCCAGCAGCCGCCCCGGGAACACTGAAGCTTTCTTT CASSRPGNTEAFF
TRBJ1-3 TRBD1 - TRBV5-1 TGCGCCAGCAGCTCGGACAGGGGATATTCTGGAAACACCATATATTTT CASSSDRGYSGNTIYF
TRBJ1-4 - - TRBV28 TGTGCCAGCAGTACCTCCTCCGGGCCACTAACTAATGAAAAACTGTTTTTT CASSTSSGPLTNEKLFF
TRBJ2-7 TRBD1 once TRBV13 TGTGCCAGCAGCTTAGCCCCAATGGGACAGACCTCCTACGAGCAGTACTTC CASSLAPMGQTSYEQYF
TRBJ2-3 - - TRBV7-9 TGTGCCAGCAGCTTAGATTGGGCAGACACAGATACGCAGTATTTT CASSLDWADTDTQYF
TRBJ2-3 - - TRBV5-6 TGTGCCAGCAGCTTGTTAATCACAGATACGCAGTATTTT CASSLLITDTQYF
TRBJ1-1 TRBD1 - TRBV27 TGTGCCAGCAGTTTATCATGGGGGACAGGGAACACTGAAGCTTTCTTT CASSLSWGTGNTEAFF
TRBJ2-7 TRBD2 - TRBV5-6 TGTGCCAGCAGCTTTATACTAGCGGGAGGAGTCTACGAGCAGTACTTC CASSFILAGGVYEQYF
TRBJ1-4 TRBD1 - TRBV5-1 TGCGCCAGCAGTATCGGGACAGTCCCCTCCGATGAAAAACTGTTTTTT CASSIGTVPSDEKLFF
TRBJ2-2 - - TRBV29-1 TGCAGCGTTACCGGGACATACTCAACCGGGGAGCTGTTTTTT CSVTGTYSTGELFF
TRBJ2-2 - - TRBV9 TGTGCCAGCAGCGTAGAGGGGGGCGGCACCGGGGAGCTGTTTTTT CASSVEGGGTGELFF
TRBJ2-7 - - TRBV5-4 TGTGCCAGCAGCGGGGCGGAGAGTTCCCACGAGCAGTACTTC CASSGAESSHEQYF
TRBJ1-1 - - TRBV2 TGTGCCAGCAGAGATGAAGGACAGTTGGATGAAGCTTTCTTT CASRDEGQLDEAFF
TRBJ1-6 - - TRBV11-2 TGTGCCAGCAGCGAAGAGGAGGGTTTCAATTCACCCCTCCACTTT CASSEEEGFNSPLHF
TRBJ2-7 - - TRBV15 TGTGCCACCAGCAGAGCAGGGCTGTCCTACGAGCAGTACTTC CATSRAGLSYEQYF